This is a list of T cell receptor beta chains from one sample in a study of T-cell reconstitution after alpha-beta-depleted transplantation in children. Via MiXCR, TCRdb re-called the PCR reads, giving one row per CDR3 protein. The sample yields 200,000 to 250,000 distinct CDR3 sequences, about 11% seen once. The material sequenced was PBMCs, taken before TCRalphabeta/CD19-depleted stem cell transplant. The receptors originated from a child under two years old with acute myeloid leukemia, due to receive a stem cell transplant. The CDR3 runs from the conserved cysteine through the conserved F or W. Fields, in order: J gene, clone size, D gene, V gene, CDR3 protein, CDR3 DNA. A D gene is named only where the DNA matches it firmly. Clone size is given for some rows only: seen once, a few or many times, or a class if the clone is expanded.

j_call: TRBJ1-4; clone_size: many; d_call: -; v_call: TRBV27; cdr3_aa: CASSPALDSWVEKLFF; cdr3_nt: TGTGCCAGCAGCCCCGCCCTTGACAGTTGGGTAGAAAAACTGTTTTTT
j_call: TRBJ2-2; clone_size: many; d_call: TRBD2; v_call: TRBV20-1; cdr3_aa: CSGVAGLNTGELFF; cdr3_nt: TGCAGCGGGGTAGCGGGACTTAACACCGGGGAGCTGTTTTTT
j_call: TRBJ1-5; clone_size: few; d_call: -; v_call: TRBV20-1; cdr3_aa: CSARGGQKEQPQHF; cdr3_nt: TGCAGTGCTAGAGGGGGTCAAAAAGAGCAGCCCCAGCATTTT
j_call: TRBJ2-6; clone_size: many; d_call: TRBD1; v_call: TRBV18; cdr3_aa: CACSLGTGRSSGANVLTF; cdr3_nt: TGTGCCTGCTCCCTCGGGACAGGGAGGTCCTCTGGGGCCAACGTCCTGACTTTC
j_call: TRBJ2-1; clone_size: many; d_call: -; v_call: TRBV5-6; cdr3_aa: CASSFSRYNEQFF; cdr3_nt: TGTGCCAGCAGCTTCTCCAGATACAATGAGCAGTTCTTC
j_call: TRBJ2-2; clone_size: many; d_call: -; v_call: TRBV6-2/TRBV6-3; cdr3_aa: CASRRAGMNTGELFF; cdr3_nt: TGTGCCAGCAGGAGGGCAGGGATGAACACCGGGGAGCTGTTTTTT
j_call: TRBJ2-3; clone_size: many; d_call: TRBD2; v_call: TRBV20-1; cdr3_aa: CSASILAGGDTQYF; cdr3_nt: TGCAGTGCTAGCATACTAGCGGGGGGAGATACGCAGTATTTT
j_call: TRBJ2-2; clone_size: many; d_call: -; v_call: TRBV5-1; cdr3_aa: CASSSLGRGTGELFF; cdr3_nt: TGCGCCAGCAGCTCCCTAGGCAGGGGAACCGGGGAGCTGTTTTTT
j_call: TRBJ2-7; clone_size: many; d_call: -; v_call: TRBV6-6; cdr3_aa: CASSFGSLYEQYF; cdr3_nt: TGTGCCAGCAGTTTCGGATCCCTTTACGAGCAGTACTTC
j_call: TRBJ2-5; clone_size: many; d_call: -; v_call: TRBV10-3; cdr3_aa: CAISESKLQETQYF; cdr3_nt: TGTGCCATCAGTGAGTCGAAGCTCCAAGAGACCCAGTACTTC
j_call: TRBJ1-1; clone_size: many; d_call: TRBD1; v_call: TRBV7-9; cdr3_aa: CASSPGTGYEAFF; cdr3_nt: TGTGCCAGCAGCCCGGGGACAGGCTATGAAGCTTTCTTT
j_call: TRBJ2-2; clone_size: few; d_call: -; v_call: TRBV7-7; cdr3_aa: CASSRTQGHSGELFF; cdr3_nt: TGTGCCAGCAGCCGCACCCAGGGACATTCCGGGGAGCTGTTTTTT
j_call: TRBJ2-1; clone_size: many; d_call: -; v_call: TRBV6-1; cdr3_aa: CASTPGKWGQFF; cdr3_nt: TGTGCCAGCACCCCAGGGAAGTGGGGGCAGTTCTTC
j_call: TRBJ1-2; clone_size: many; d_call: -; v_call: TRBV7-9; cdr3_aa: CASSLVVGGSYGYTF; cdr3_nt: TGTGCCAGCAGCTTAGTTGTTGGGGGCAGCTATGGCTACACCTTC
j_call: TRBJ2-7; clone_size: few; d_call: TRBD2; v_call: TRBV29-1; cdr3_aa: CSVEDQISGEEQYF; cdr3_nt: TGCAGCGTTGAAGATCAGATTAGCGGGGAAGAGCAGTACTTC
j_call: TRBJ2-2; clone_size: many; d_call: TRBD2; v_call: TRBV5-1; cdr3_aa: CASSGTSGSPGELFF; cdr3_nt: TGCGCCAGCAGCGGTACTAGCGGGAGCCCCGGGGAGCTGTTTTTT
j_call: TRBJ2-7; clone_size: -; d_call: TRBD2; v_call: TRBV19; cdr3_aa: CASSIGDSGRYGDEQYF; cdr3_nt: TGTGCCAGTAGTATAGGTGATAGCGGGAGATACGGCGACGAGCAGTACTTC
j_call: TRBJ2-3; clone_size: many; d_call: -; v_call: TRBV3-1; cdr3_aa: CASSQTDAQYF; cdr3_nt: TGTGCCAGCAGCCAAACAGATGCGCAGTATTTT
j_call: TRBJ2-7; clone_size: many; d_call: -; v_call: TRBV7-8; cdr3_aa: CASSQTEYEQYF; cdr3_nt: TGTGCCAGCAGCCAGACAGAGTACGAGCAGTACTTC
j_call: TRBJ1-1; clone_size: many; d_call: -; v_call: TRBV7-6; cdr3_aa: CASSLDGLNTEAFF; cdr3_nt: TGTGCCAGCAGCCTAGACGGGTTGAACACTGAAGCTTTCTTT
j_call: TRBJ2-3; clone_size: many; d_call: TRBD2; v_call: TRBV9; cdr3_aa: CASSGAGRPDTQYF; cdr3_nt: TGTGCCAGCAGCGGAGCGGGGCGGCCCGATACGCAGTATTTT
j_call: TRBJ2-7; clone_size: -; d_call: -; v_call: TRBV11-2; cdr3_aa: CASSPRGAEQYF; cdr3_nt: TGTGCCAGCAGCCCCCGGGGGGCCGAGCAGTACTTC
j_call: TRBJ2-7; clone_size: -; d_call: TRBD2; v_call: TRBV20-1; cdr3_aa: CSASPLGLAGYDQYF; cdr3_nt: TGCAGTGCTAGCCCATTAGGGCTAGCGGGATACGATCAGTACTTC
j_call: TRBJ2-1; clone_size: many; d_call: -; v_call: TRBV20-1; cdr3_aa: CSAEHSSYNEQFF; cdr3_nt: TGCAGTGCGGAGCACAGCTCCTACAATGAGCAGTTCTTC
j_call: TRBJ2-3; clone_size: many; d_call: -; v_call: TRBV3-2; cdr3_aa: CASSPLGSGTTDTQYF; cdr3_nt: TGTGCCAGCAGCCCCCTAGGGTCCGGGACAACGGATACGCAGTATTTT
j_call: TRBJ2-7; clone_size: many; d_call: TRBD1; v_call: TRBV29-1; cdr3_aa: CSATWGQGPYEQYF; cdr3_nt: TGCAGCGCGACCTGGGGACAGGGGCCCTACGAGCAGTACTTC
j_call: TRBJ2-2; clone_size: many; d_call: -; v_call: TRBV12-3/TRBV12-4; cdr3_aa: CASTPSRGNIGELFF; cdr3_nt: TGTGCCAGCACTCCGAGTAGGGGGAATATCGGGGAGCTGTTTTTT
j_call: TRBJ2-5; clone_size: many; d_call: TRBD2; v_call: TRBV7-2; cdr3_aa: CASSLSGSNYETQYF; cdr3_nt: TGTGCCAGCAGCTTAAGCGGGAGTAACTATGAGACCCAGTACTTC
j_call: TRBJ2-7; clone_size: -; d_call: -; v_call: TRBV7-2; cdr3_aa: CASSLGQGGREEQYF; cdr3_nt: TGTGCCAGCAGCTTAGGTCAGGGGGGTAGAGAGGAGCAGTACTTC
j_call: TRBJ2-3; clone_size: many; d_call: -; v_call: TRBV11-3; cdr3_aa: CASSFTGVTDTQYF; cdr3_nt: TGTGCCAGCAGCTTTACGGGAGTGACAGATACGCAGTATTTT
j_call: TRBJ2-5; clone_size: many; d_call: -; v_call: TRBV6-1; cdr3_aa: CASSQASLEETQYF; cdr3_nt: TGTGCCAGCAGCCAAGCTAGTCTCGAAGAGACCCAGTACTTC
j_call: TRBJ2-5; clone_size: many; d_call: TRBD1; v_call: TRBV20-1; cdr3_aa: CSADRDRGGETQYF; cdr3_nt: TGCAGTGCTGACAGGGACAGGGGAGGGGAGACCCAGTACTTC
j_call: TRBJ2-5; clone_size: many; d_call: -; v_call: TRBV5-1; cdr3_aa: CASSLATQETQYF; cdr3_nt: TGCGCCAGCAGCTTGGCCACACAAGAGACCCAGTACTTC
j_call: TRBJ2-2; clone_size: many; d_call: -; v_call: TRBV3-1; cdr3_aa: CASSQGGPGELFF; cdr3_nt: TGTGCCAGCAGCCAGGGGGGCCCCGGGGAGCTGTTTTTT
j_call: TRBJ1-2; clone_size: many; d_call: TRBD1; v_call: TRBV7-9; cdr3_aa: CASSKPRAGQGGSGYTF; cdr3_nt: TGTGCCAGCAGCAAACCCCGAGCGGGACAGGGTGGTTCTGGCTACACCTTC
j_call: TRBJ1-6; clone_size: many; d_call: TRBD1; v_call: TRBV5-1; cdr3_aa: CASSVGTENSPLHF; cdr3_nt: TGCGCCAGCAGCGTCGGGACAGAGAATTCACCCCTCCACTTT
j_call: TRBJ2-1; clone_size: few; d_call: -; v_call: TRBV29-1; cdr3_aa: CSVASGREEQFF; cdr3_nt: TGCAGCGTTGCGTCAGGGCGAGAGGAGCAGTTCTTC
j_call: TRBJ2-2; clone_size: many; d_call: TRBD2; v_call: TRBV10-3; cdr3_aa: CAISYSGSSNTGELFF; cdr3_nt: TGTGCCATCAGTTATAGCGGGAGTTCGAACACCGGGGAGCTGTTTTTT
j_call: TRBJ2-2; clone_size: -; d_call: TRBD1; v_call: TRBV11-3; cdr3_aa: CASSILRTGDRDTGELFF; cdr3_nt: TGTGCCAGCAGTATACTTCGGACAGGGGACCGGGACACCGGGGAGCTGTTTTTT
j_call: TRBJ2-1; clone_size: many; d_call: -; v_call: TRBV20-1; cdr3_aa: CSAPLQGYAYNEQFF; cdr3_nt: TGCAGTGCTCCCCTTCAGGGTTACGCCTACAATGAGCAGTTCTTC
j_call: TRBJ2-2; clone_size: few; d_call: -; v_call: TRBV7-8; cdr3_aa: CAMSLELISGELFF; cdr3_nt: TGTGCCATGAGCTTGGAGCTCATCTCCGGGGAGCTGTTTTTT
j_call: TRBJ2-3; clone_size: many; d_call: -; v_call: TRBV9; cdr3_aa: CASSVQEATDTQYF; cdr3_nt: TGTGCCAGCAGCGTACAGGAGGCCACAGATACGCAGTATTTT
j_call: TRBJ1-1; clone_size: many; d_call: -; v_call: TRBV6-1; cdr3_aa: CASSGGALNTEAFF; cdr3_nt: TGTGCCAGCAGTGGGGGGGCGCTGAACACTGAAGCTTTCTTT
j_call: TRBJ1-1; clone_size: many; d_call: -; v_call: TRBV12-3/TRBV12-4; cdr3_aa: CASAPQKGEGTEAFF; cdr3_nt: TGTGCCAGCGCACCCCAGAAGGGAGAAGGAACTGAAGCTTTCTTT
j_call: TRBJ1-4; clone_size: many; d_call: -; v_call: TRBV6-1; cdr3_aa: CASLGRGIREKLFF; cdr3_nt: TGTGCCAGCTTGGGGAGGGGGATACGCGAAAAACTGTTTTTT
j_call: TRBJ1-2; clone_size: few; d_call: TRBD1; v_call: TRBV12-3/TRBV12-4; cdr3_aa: CASSFDRGWYGYTF; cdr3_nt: TGTGCCAGCAGTTTCGACAGGGGTTGGTATGGCTACACCTTC
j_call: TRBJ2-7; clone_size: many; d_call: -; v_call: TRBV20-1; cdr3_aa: CSARRVSGEQYF; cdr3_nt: TGCAGTGCTAGAAGGGTTTCGGGAGAGCAGTACTTC
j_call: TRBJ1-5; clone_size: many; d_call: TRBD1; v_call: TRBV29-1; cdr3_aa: CSVDPDRGLLGNQPQHF; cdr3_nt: TGCAGCGTTGACCCCGACAGGGGGTTGCTTGGCAATCAGCCCCAGCATTTT
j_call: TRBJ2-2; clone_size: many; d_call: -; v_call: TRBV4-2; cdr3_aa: CASSQDLLGRAGELFF; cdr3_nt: TGTGCCAGCAGCCAAGATCTACTAGGGCGGGCCGGGGAGCTGTTTTTT
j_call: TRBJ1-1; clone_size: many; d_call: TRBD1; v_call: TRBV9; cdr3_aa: CASSYQGANEAFF; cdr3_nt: TGTGCCAGCAGCTATCAGGGGGCTAATGAAGCTTTCTTT
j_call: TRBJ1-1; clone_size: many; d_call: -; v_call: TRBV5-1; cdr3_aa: CASSLVGGVAFF; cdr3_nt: TGCGCCAGCAGCTTGGTTGGGGGGGTGGCTTTCTTT
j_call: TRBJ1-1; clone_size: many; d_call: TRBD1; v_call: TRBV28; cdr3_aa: CASRPGQGTEAFF; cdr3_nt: TGTGCCAGCAGACCGGGACAGGGGACTGAAGCTTTCTTT
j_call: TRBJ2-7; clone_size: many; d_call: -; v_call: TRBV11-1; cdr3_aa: CASSSSGYSYEQYF; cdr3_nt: TGTGCCAGCAGTTCAAGCGGTTACTCCTACGAGCAGTACTTC
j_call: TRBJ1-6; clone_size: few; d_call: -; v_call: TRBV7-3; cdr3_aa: CASSFTNSPLHF; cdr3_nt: TGTGCCAGCAGCTTTACCAATTCACCCCTCCACTTT
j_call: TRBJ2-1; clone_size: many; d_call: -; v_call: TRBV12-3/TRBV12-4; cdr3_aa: CASSPNKQGNSYNEQFF; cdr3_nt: TGTGCCAGCAGTCCAAACAAACAGGGTAACTCTTACAATGAGCAGTTCTTC
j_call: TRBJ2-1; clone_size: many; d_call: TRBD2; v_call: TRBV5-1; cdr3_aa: CASSLGGTSGPYNEQFF; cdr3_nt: TGCGCCAGCAGCTTGGGAGGGACTAGCGGCCCCTACAATGAGCAGTTCTTC
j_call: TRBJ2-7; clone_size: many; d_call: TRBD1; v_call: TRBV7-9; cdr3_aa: CASSFTGQGFSYEQYF; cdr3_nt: TGTGCCAGCAGCTTCACGGGACAGGGCTTCTCCTACGAGCAGTACTTC
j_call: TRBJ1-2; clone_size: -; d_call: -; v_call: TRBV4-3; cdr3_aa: CASSPRGYYGYTF; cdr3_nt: TGCGCCAGCAGCCCCCGCGGCTACTATGGCTACACCTTC
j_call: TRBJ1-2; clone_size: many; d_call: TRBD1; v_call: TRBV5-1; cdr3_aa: CASSRRDRLYGYTF; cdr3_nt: TGCGCCAGCAGCAGAAGGGACAGGCTGTATGGCTACACCTTC
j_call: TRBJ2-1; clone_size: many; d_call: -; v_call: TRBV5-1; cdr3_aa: CASSLGSESEQFF; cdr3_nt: TGCGCCAGCAGCTTGGGTTCGGAGAGTGAGCAGTTCTTC